This TCR beta chain was recovered during a study of OX40 agonist ivuxolimab in advanced cancers. For the study at large: Six ivuxolimab dose levels, 0.01 to 10 mg/kg, were given intravenously every 2 weeks. General study findings and limits: Expansion of clones was among the lowest in partial responders at 0.1-3.0 mg/kg.

Using immunoSEQ multiplex PCR, the repertoire was profiled, and TCRdb retains in-frame clones only, with some absent. This sample carries tens of thousands of clones, 70% to 90% of them seen once, and the ten largest clones take about 0.25%. Individuals having autoimmune disease history or systemic immunosuppression were not enrolled. Sampling times: baseline, cycle 4 day 1, cycle 7 day 1. Turning to this clone: Its antigen remains unknown.

The ends were cut back, 1 base at V and 2 bases at J, with 12 bases in the middle. CDR1 and CDR2 (germline): MGHDK, SYGVNS. The CDR3 runs to 16 residues. The V and J genes are TRBV25-1 and TRBJ1-5; D is ambiguous. Sequences were derived from CD4+ or CD8+ T cells sorted from blood, sampled in a trial of the OX40 agonist ivuxolimab. This clonotype was obtained from an adult with an advanced solid tumor such as melanoma, head and neck, liver or kidney cancer. The CDR3 nucleotides read TGTGCCAGCAGTGAATCTTTGGGCCAGTGCAATCAGCCCCAGCATTTT. Its protein product is CASSESLGQCNQPQHF.